This TCR beta chain was retrieved from a study of T cells after posttransplantation cyclophosphamide. Busulfan-fludarabine conditioning, marrow transplant, and cyclophosphamide on days +3 and +4 were administered. The study, taken as a whole, reports: Later post-transplant blood repertoires were often dominated by donor CD8+ memory clones. Blood and skin or GI T cell repertoires showed limited TRB overlap. Recipient CMV seropositivity and CMV reactivation strongly tracked TRB clonality.

The length of the CDR3 is 15 residues. The V and J ends lost 4 bases and 4 bases, in that order; junction bases with no gene match: 8. In germline, CDR1 is MGHRA, CDR2 YSYEKL. This clone was observed many times. Antigen unknown. Assay: immunoSEQ multiplex PCR; the TCRdb copy retains only in-frame clones and omits some. The repertoire consists of 10,000 to 13,000 clones, none detected only once. The chain joins TRBV4-1 to TRBJ2-7; TRBD1 matches at 9 bases. Sample: PBMCs, taken after allogeneic stem cell transplant with posttransplant cyclophosphamide. This TCR derives from a female patient aged 40 to 55 who received an allogeneic stem cell transplant from a related donor, was CMV-positive, and had no GVHD. Some T cells may have come from the graft donor. CDR3 coding DNA: TGCGCCAGCAGCCCCTCGGGACAGGGTACGTACGAGCAGTACTTC. As protein: CASSPSGQGTYEQYF.